This T cell receptor beta chain was identified in a study of CD8+ T cells in alopecia areata. The sequencing template was cDNA reverse transcribed from extracted RNA. Using immunoSEQ multiplex PCR, the repertoire was profiled, and TCRdb retains in-frame clones only, with some absent. The sample yields 90,000 to 150,000 clones, 53% seen once. Specified treatment: oral pan-JAK inhibitor, 5-10 mg twice daily. Germline CDR1 and CDR2: SQVTM and ANQGSEA. Between the trimmed V and J ends, which lost 3 bases and 2 bases, there was a span of 17 bases. The CDR3 contains 15 residues. The clonotype was recovered from a human donor with alopecia areata. Material: CD4+ T cells sorted from blood, obtained at week 4, from a patient treated with tofacitinib. J is TRBJ2-7 and V is TRBV29-1; D is unclear. The CDR3 DNA follows: TGCAGCGTTGAGCTTCCCTGGCGGTCCGCCTACGAGCAGTACTTC. The encoded protein is CSVELPWRSAYEQYF.